This T cell receptor (beta chain) was sequenced during a study of sequential checkpoint blockade in melanoma (dated by TCRdb to about 2019). Background on the whole study: Patients were assigned by 1:1 randomization to either first-line nivolumab followed by ipilimumab (arm A) or ipilimumab followed by nivolumab (arm B). Maintenance nivolumab was given following each of the two trial sequences. What the study reported, not specific to this receptor: The model for predicting response that combines TCR metrics with mutation burden needs to be validated in larger, independent patient cohorts.

The sample holds one count of this clone. The clone's antigen remains unknown. Base qualities are not at hand, and no much larger clone is one base apart. The treatment or condition label, read with the paper, signifies: randomized to nivolumab then ipilimumab (arm A) or the reverse (arm B). None of the patients in the trial had previously been given DNA-damaging chemotherapy. A FACS Aria II flow cytometer was used to sort live CD3+CD8+ cells that were negative for CD19 and CD56 from thawed PBMCs. Samples came from patients with melanoma in CheckMate 064, a randomized, open-label phase II trial of sequential checkpoint blockade. Peripheral blood mononuclear cells were obtained through leukapheresis, purified using Ficoll-Paque, and frozen in human serum containing approximately 9.1% DMSO. Purity of sorted blood CD3+CD8+ cells was verified at >95% immediately after sorting, followed by DNA extraction.

TCRbeta CDR3 regions were immunosequenced from genomic DNA with the immunoSEQ Assay. Prior to high-throughput sequencing, genomic DNA was amplified by bias-controlled multiplex PCR. The study's own analysis went as follows. To quantify the absolute abundance of each unique TCRbeta CDR3 region, the sequences were collapsed and filtered. Clonality, defined as 1 minus Pielou's evenness, was calculated using productive rearrangements only. A previously published method was used to identify clones whose frequencies were significantly greater in on-treatment samples than in baseline samples. The table comes from immuneACCESS by way of TCRdb, which keeps in-frame sequences with V and J called. Part of the clones is missing from these tables; in studies checked, under half for an unresolved V gene and the rest for unknown reasons. V, J and clone size derive from that table, while D and trimming were established from the DNA sequence. This sample has around 10,000 clones in its table, and around 73% of those were observed once. The ten largest clones take up approximately 15% of the sample.

The CDR3 covers 12 residues, taking in both the cysteine and the phenylalanine. CDR3 DNA only is kept here, 36 bases in frame from base 1. CDR1 and CDR2 are read off the germline V gene as SGHRS and YFSETQ. The junction shows trimming of 0 bases on V and 10 bases on J, and the gene matches do not reach 3 bases of it. The rearrangement combines TRBV5-1 with TRBJ1-1; 7 central nucleotides agree with TRBD1. This receptor was identified in a human donor with melanoma. Sequenced here: CD8+ T cells sorted from blood (inferred from file names), sampled from a patient given nivolumab and ipilimumab in sequence. The DNA reads TGCGCCAGCAGCTTGGGGACAGGTGCAGCTTTCTTT. It translates to CASSLGTGAAFF.